This T cell receptor beta chain originates from a study of cytomegalovirus exposure and HLA in healthy donors. General study points: TCR beta V- and J-gene trimming, according to a later analysis, was linked to a missense DCLRE1C variant. Per a prior analysis, the majority of TCR beta V segments were productive roughly 90% or roughly 30% of the time.

Germline lookup yields CDR1 SGDLS and CDR2 YYNGEE. The CDR3 is 18 amino acids. Between the trimmed V and J ends, which lost 3 bases and 0 bases, there was a span of 19 bases. As regards this clone: The antigen remains unidentified.

The PCR made use of 60 Vbeta and 13 Jbeta primers. Sequencing was performed with immunoSEQ multiplex PCR; in TCRdb, only in-frame clones are kept and a portion is missing. The sample contains roughly 120,000 clones, 81% of which appear only once. This chain connects TRBV9 to TRBJ2-1, with D perhaps matching TRBD1 (5 bases). The sequence came from a woman aged 25 to 45 in good health and CMV-seronegative. Sequencing input: PBMCs. CDR3 DNA: TGTGCCAGCAGCGCAGATTCCACCGTGGGGCCCTCCTACAATGAGCAGTTCTTC. It translates to CASSADSTVGPSYNEQFF.